This is a list of T cell receptor beta chains from one sample in a study of shared clonotypes between healthy human individuals. This table comes from immunoSEQ multiplex PCR, and its TCRdb copy is limited to in-frame clones, with some not included. The top ten clones hold around 0.13% of a sample with roughly 2.4 million clones, 95% of them seen once. Sequenced: naive CD4+ T cells sorted from blood. All receptors come from a man between 18 and 35 years old in good health. Each CDR3 is given with its conserved first and last residue. Fields, in order: CDR3 DNA, CDR3 protein, J gene, V gene, D gene, clone size. D genes are given only for firm matches. Only some rows state a clone size, as once, few, many or a class for expanded clones.

TGTGCCAGCAGCTTGGGGCAGACTAGCAATCAGCCCCAGCATTTT CASSLGQTSNQPQHF TRBJ1-5 TRBV5-8 NA NA
TGTGCCAGCAGACGGGACAGGGGGACAGATACGCAGTATTTT CASRRDRGTDTQYF TRBJ2-3 TRBV7-2 TRBD1 NA
TGTGCCAGCAGCCGATCCTATAATTCACCCCTCCACTTT CASSRSYNSPLHF TRBJ1-6 TRBV6-5 NA NA
TGTGCCAGCAGCTTAGATAGATCGGAGGGGTACTATGGCTACACCTTC CASSLDRSEGYYGYTF TRBJ1-2 TRBV11-2 NA NA
TGCGCCAGCAGCCTCGGGGACAGGGGAACCTACGAGCAGTACTTC CASSLGDRGTYEQYF TRBJ2-7 TRBV5-1 TRBD1 NA
TGTGCCAGCAGGGGGCGCCGAACTGAAGCTTTCTTT CASRGRRTEAFF TRBJ1-1 TRBV6-1 NA NA
TGTGCCAGCAGTTTCAGATCTTTTTCCACCTACGAGCAGTACTTC CASSFRSFSTYEQYF TRBJ2-7 TRBV28 NA NA
TGTGCCAGCAGCCCGAGCGGGAGAGTCTACAATGAGCAGTTCTTC CASSPSGRVYNEQFF TRBJ2-1 TRBV7-6 TRBD2 NA
TGTGCCAGCAGCGGCAATGTTTGGGTCCGGCAAGAGACCCAGTACTTC CASSGNVWVRQETQYF TRBJ2-5 TRBV11-2 NA NA
TGTGCCATCAGTGAGTTCGACAGGGCTGAAGCTTTCTTT CAISEFDRAEAFF TRBJ1-1 TRBV10-3 TRBD1 NA
TGTGCCAGCAGTGCGGATCCGTATCAGCCCCAGCATTTT CASSADPYQPQHF TRBJ1-5 TRBV6-1 NA NA
TGTGCCAGCAGGAAGTTTAGTGGGGCCAACGTCCTGACTTTC CASRKFSGANVLTF TRBJ2-6 TRBV6-5 NA NA
TGTGCCAGCAGTCGTCAAACCACCGGGGAGCTGTTTTTT CASSRQTTGELFF TRBJ2-2 TRBV5-4 NA NA
TGTGCCAGTAGCGGACAGGTAGGCCAGCCCCAGCATTTT CASSGQVGQPQHF TRBJ1-5 TRBV19 TRBD1 NA
TGTGCCAGCAGTTCAGATAGACAGGGGGCGTTTCAGCCCCAGCATTTT CASSSDRQGAFQPQHF TRBJ1-5 TRBV28 TRBD1 NA
TGCGCCAGCAGCCTCCGGACTAGCAATGAGCAGTTCTTC CASSLRTSNEQFF TRBJ2-1 TRBV5-1 TRBD2 NA
TGTGCCAGTAGTGGACCGGGACAGACCTACGAGCAGTACTTC CASSGPGQTYEQYF TRBJ2-7 TRBV19 TRBD1 NA
TGTGCCAGCAGTTACGGAGATTATAATTCACCCCTCCACTTT CASSYGDYNSPLHF TRBJ1-6 TRBV6-6 NA NA
TGCGCCAGCAGCTCCCAGCTAACCAAAAACATTCAGTACTTC CASSSQLTKNIQYF TRBJ2-4 TRBV5-1 NA NA
TGTGCCAGCAGTGGATACAATGAGCAGTTCTTC CASSGYNEQFF TRBJ2-1 TRBV28 NA NA
TGTGCCAGCAGTGACCATCATCCTAGCGGGACAGATCAGAGGGAGCTGTTTTTT CASSDHHPSGTDQRELFF TRBJ2-2 TRBV6-4 TRBD2 once
TGTGCCACCAGCAGAGATAGGTTAGCGGGAGGGAGGGAGCAGTACTTC CATSRDRLAGGREQYF TRBJ2-7 TRBV15 TRBD2 NA
TGTGCCAGCAGCTTAGGGCCAGATAATTCACCCCTCCACTTT CASSLGPDNSPLHF TRBJ1-6 TRBV7-9 NA NA
TGTGCCAGCAGTCTTCTACGGGGACTAGCGGTCGACCGCGATACGCAGTATTTT CASSLLRGLAVDRDTQYF TRBJ2-3 TRBV7-2 TRBD2 NA
TGCGCCAGCAGCTTGGGACAGGGAAATCATGAAAAACTGTTTTTT CASSLGQGNHEKLFF TRBJ1-4 TRBV5-1 TRBD1 NA
TGTGCCAGCAGTCTGGACAGTGTGGGAAACACCATATATTTT CASSLDSVGNTIYF TRBJ1-3 TRBV28 NA NA
TGCAGCGTTGAAGGGACACGTCGGTATTTT CSVEGTRRYF TRBJ2-3 TRBV29-1 NA NA
TGCGCCAGCAGCCTGGGACAGGGAGGGTCGGCTTTCTTT CASSLGQGGSAFF TRBJ1-1 TRBV5-1 TRBD1 NA
TGTGCCAGCAGCGTGGCGCAGGGGTCGGGTGGCTACACCTTC CASSVAQGSGGYTF TRBJ1-2 TRBV9 NA NA
TGTGCCAGCAGCTTAGATTACAACTCCCTAGGCCACTTT CASSLDYNSLGHF TRBJ2-3 TRBV7-2 NA NA
TGTGCCAGCAGTGATGCTAGCGGCTCCTACGAGCAGTACTTC CASSDASGSYEQYF TRBJ2-7 TRBV2 TRBD2 NA
TGTGCCAGCAGTGAAAAATCACCCCTCCACTTT CASSEKSPLHF TRBJ1-6 TRBV6-1 NA once
TGTGCCAGCAGCTTATATCAGGCTATAAGCTCCTACGAGCAGTACTTC CASSLYQAISSYEQYF TRBJ2-7 TRBV7-9 NA NA
TGCGCCAGCAGCTTAGAGCGCGGTGAAGCTTTCTTT CASSLERGEAFF TRBJ1-1 TRBV5-1 NA NA
TGTGCCGCTCACAGGGAACTCGGCGCGGAACGGGGCTACACCTTC CAAHRELGAERGYTF TRBJ1-2 TRBV30 NA NA
TGTGCCAGCAGGTACAGTAATTCACCCCTCCACTTT CASRYSNSPLHF TRBJ1-6 TRBV27 NA once
TGTGCCAGCTCCGACAGGGTTAGCAATCAGCCCCAGCATTTT CASSDRVSNQPQHF TRBJ1-5 TRBV7-2 TRBD1 NA
TGTGCCAGCAGTTACCCCCCTGGCGATGAGCAGTTCTTC CASSYPPGDEQFF TRBJ2-1 TRBV6-6 NA once
TGTGCAAGTCACCCGCTGGGGGAGCAGTTCTTC CASHPLGEQFF TRBJ2-1 TRBV12-2 NA NA
TGTGCCAGCAGTGAATCGACAGGGAGCTCCTACGAGCAGTACTTC CASSESTGSSYEQYF TRBJ2-7 TRBV6-1 TRBD1 NA